A single T cell receptor beta chain is shown here with its context. Its antigen is as yet unknown. Healthy people donating bone marrow made up the donors. Researchers ran the PCR with 60 Vbeta and 13 Jbeta primers. Per the study methods: Unique TCR beta chains numbered around 80 million in a later analysis, with around 11 million shared. The repertoire was sequenced with immunoSEQ multiplex PCR; TCRdb's copy has only in-frame clones and lacks some. From that table come the V and J calls and clone size; the DNA was used to work out D and trimming. This sample carries around 180,000 clones, 75% to 85% of them seen once, and the ten largest clones take approximately 2%. Trimming removed 2 bases from V and 6 bases from J; junction bases left unmatched: 10. CDR1 and CDR2 (germline): SEHNR, FQNEAQ (reference sequence). CDR3 length equals 16 residues. This record belongs to a study of cytomegalovirus exposure and HLA in healthy donors. General study findings and limits: HLA allele associations emerged for roughly 17,000 TCR beta sequences in a later analysis, at 0.05 false discovery rate. Later analysis showed TCR association rates varying by HLA locus, highest for DRB1 and lowest for HLA-C.

The origin of this receptor is a woman under 30 in good health and CMV-seropositive. Sample: PBMCs. The chain recombines TRBV7-9 with TRBJ2-1; 7 bases fit TRBD2. CDR3 nucleotide sequence: TGTGCCAGCAGCTTACGAACTGGGACTACTCCCAATGAGCAGTTCTTC. Protein product: CASSLRTGTTPNEQFF.